Presented here are 17 T cell receptor beta chains from one specimen sequenced in a study of control samples from healthy donors and cancer patients. Here immunoSEQ multiplex PCR was the method, and the copy in TCRdb shows in-frame clones only, minus some. The sample lists roughly 120,000 clones; around 89% were seen once. Sequencing input: blood. The receptors stem from a woman between 45 and 60 years old in good health.

V and J are TRBV5-5 and TRBJ1-5, with D tentatively TRBD1 (6 bases). Per germline, CDR1 SGHKS and CDR2 YYEKEE (reference sequence). Trimming cost V 4 bases and J 1 base, with 12 bases left between them. CDR3 length equals 15 residues. As DNA, the CDR3 is TGTGCCAGCAGCCGCGGTCAGGGGAGCAATCAGCCCCAGCATTTT. Encoded protein: CASSRGQGSNQPQHF.

J is TRBJ2-7 and V is TRBV7-7, with D possibly matching TRBD2 (7 bases). Per germline, CDR1 SSHAT and CDR2 FNYEAQ (reference sequence). V shed 5 bases and J shed 2 bases, with 13 bases lying between them. CDR3 size: 14 residues. The CDR3: CASSPRGGTYEQYV. DNA for the CDR3: TGTGCCAGCAGCCCTAGGGGGGGCACCTACGAGCAGTACGTC.

The rearrangement joins TRBV30 to TRBJ2-1; D is ambiguous. The CDR3 is 13 residues long. V dropped 3 bases and J dropped 8 bases, with 14 bases sitting between them. Looked up from germline, CDR1 is GTSNPN and CDR2 is SVGIG (reference sequence). The CDR3 DNA is TGTGCCTGGAGCAAAACTTCCCTGGATGAGCAGTTCTTC. Its translation is CAWSKTSLDEQFF.

This clone occurred once. The chain carries TRBV5-1 and TRBJ2-7; 8 positions match TRBD1. The CDR3 spans 16 residues. V shed 4 bases and J 0 bases; nucleotides not matched to a gene: 9. CDR1 and CDR2 (germline): SGHRS, YFSETQ. CDR3 DNA sequence: TGCGCCAGCAGCCCAACGACAGGGGTTGGCTCCTACGAGCAGTACTTC. Translated, it gives CASSPTTGVGSYEQYF.

V is TRBV30 and J is TRBJ1-5; TRBD1 aligns across 9 bases. This CDR3 comprises 14 residues. Trimming took 4 bases from V and 2 from J; bases not matched to a gene: 3. Germline CDR1 is GTSNPN and CDR2 is SVGIG (reference sequence). The CDR3 nucleotides are TGTGCCTGGAACACAGGGGGCCGCAATCAGCCCCAGCATTTT. Translation gives CAWNTGGRNQPQHF.

This sequence joins TRBV6-6 and TRBJ2-7; TRBD1 matches 7 bases. Germline V CDR1 and CDR2: MNHNY, SVGAGI (reference sequence). Unmatched junction bases numbered 16, after V lost 7 bases and J lost 4 bases. The CDR3 runs 16 residues. The CDR3 DNA sequence: TGTGCCAGCACCTCCTCCAATTCTGGGGACAGATACGAGCAGTACGTC. This encodes CASTSSNSGDRYEQYV.

V usage is TRBV6-4 and J usage is TRBJ2-1; a possible D gene is TRBD1 (5 bases). Germline V gives CDR1 MRHNA, CDR2 SNTAGT. Trimming pared 0 bases from V and 8 bases from J, leaving 8 bases between. The CDR3 runs to 13 residues. The CDR3 is CASSDSAGYEQFF. CDR3 coding DNA: TGTGCCAGCAGTGACTCTGCAGGGTATGAGCAGTTCTTC.

The chain uses TRBV5-6 and TRBJ2-4; D is possibly TRBD2 (5 bases). V dropped 4 bases and J dropped 6 bases, with 17 bases sitting between them. The CDR3 is made up of 15 amino acids. From germline, CDR1 is SGHDT and CDR2 YYEEEE. The CDR3 is CASSPRDVWANIQYF. As DNA, the CDR3 is TGTGCCAGCAGCCCACGGGATGTCTGGGCAAACATTCAGTACTTC.

The J gene is TRBJ1-5, the V gene TRBV19; perhaps TRBD1 as D (6 bases). Germline assignment: CDR1 LNHDA and CDR2 SQIVND (reference sequence). The germline V and J ends were trimmed by 7 bases and 2 bases, with 12 bases remaining between them. The CDR3 extends over 14 amino acids. CDR3 sequence: CASIGQSRNQPQHF. The CDR3 DNA reads as TGTGCCAGTATTGGACAGTCGCGCAATCAGCCCCAGCATTTT. The full variable domain, completed using reference TRBV19 and TRBJ1-5, is DGGITQSPKYLFRKEGQNVTLSCEQNLNHDAMYWYRQDPGQGLRLIYYSQIVNDFQKGDIAEGYSVSREKKESFPLTVTSAQKNPTAFYLCASIGQSRNQPQHFGDGTRLSIL.

The rearrangement joins TRBV4-1 to TRBJ1-6; D might be TRBD1 (5 bases). Deletions cut 6 bases from V and 10 bases from J, with 25 bases between. The CDR3 runs to 17 residues. Germline V gene data show CDR1 as MGHRA and CDR2 as YSYEKL. CDR3 DNA sequence: TGCGCCAGCAGTCAGATAAATCGACCGGGAGGGGAGTCACCCCTCCACTTT. Translation: CASSQINRPGGESPLHF.

The chain combines TRBV6-6 with TRBJ2-7; possible D gene TRBD2, 5 bases. Germline assignment: CDR1 MNHNY and CDR2 SVGAGI (reference sequence). The CDR3 consists of 13 residues. Trimming removed 7 bases from V and 2 bases from J, with 12 bases in between. The CDR3 loop is CASTEGRTYEQYF. CDR3 nucleotide sequence: TGTGCCAGCACCGAGGGCCGTACCTACGAGCAGTACTTC.

This clone was picked up one time. The chain uses TRBV10-3 and TRBJ1-2; D not certain. Trimming left V 5 bases short and J 8 bases short, with 15 bases between. The CDR3 is made up of 13 amino acids. Germline-derived CDR1 and CDR2 are ENHRY and SYGVKD. For the CDR3, the DNA is TGTGCCATCAGTACGACCGGACGAGAGGGCTACACCTTC. The encoded protein is CAISTTGREGYTF.

The chain uses TRBV4-1 and TRBJ1-2; D not certain. V lost 0 bases and J 4 bases, leaving 9 bases between the germline ends. Per germline, CDR1 MGHRA and CDR2 YSYEKL. The CDR3 covers 14 residues. CDR3 sequence reads: CASSQDDRLYGYTF. In nucleotides, the CDR3 is TGCGCCAGCAGCCAAGATGACCGGCTCTATGGCTACACCTTC.

V gene TRBV5-1 combines with J gene TRBJ2-3; 9 positions agree with TRBD1. The trim removed 1 base at V and 2 bases at J, leaving 2 bases unmatched. The CDR3 has 15 residues. Per germline, CDR1 SGHRS and CDR2 YFSETQ. The CDR3 DNA sequence: TGCGCCAGCAGCTTGCGACAGGGGGACACAGATACGCAGTATTTT. Its protein is CASSLRQGDTDTQYF.

The rearrangement links TRBV6-5 to TRBJ1-1; the match to TRBD1 covers 7 bases. Trimming cost V 7 bases and J 0 bases; bases outside gene matches: 8. CDR1 MNHEY and CDR2 SVGAGI come from the germline V gene. CDR3 size: 15 residues. The CDR3 reads CASKGDRTLNTEAFF. In nucleotides, the CDR3 is TGTGCCAGCAAGGGGGACAGAACTTTGAACACTGAAGCTTTCTTT.

The chain is built from TRBV30 and TRBJ2-2; possibly TRBD2 for D (6 bases). Per germline, CDR1 GTSNPN and CDR2 SVGIG (reference sequence). The CDR3 runs to 14 residues. CDR3 nucleotide sequence: TGTGTTACTTCGGGACTTAAAAACACCGGGGAGCTGTTTTTT. Its translation: CVTSGLKNTGELFF.

The chain links TRBV3-1 (or the pseudogene TRBV3-2) to TRBJ2-5; D possibly corresponds to TRBD2 (6 bases). Per the germline V gene, CDR1 is LGHDT and CDR2 is YNNKEL (reference sequence). The CDR3 consists of 15 residues. Trimming pared 5 bases from V and 5 bases from J, leaving 18 bases between. CDR3 region: CASSSGWGVGETQYF. The CDR3 bases are TGTGCCAGCAGCTCCGGTTGGGGGGTCGGGGAGACCCAGTACTTC.